This T cell receptor (beta chain) was documented in a study of immune characteristics of hereditary and idiopathic chronic pancreatitis. The repertoire was sequenced with immunoSEQ multiplex PCR; TCRdb's copy has only in-frame clones and lacks some. The repertoire includes over 14,000 clones, less than 75% of them detected once, and 12% to 15% sits in the top ten. Chronic pancreatitis tissue was collected during total pancreatectomy with islet autotransplantation. With regard to this clone: Its antigen remains unknown.

Whole-study results and caveats: Chronic pancreatitis severity scores rose with numbers of productive TCR rearrangements.

The clonotype comes from a human donor with chronic pancreatitis. Sequenced material: pancreas tissue with hereditary chronic pancreatitis.

CDR3 DNA sequence: TGTGCCAGCAGAGCCCGCGGGACAGGGTCAATCAGTGAGCAGTTCTTC. Protein product: CASRARGTGSISEQFF. The V gene is TRBV5-4, the J gene TRBJ2-1; 9 bases agree with TRBD1. The CDR3 is made up of 16 amino acids. Trimming took 5 bases from V and 9 from J; bases not matched to a gene: 15. Germline-derived CDR1 and CDR2 are SGHNT and YYREEE (reference sequence).